The 24 T cell receptor beta chains below come from one sample, sequenced in a study of T cell repertoires in cytomegalovirus infection. TCRdb re-called the reads through MiXCR, storing one row per CDR3 protein. Here the sample spans 700,000 to 850,000 distinct CDR3 sequences, roughly 33% being singletons. Their antigens are not known. Here the sequenced sample was cultured CD8+ T cells from PBMCs, taken from culture after CMV antigen stimulation. These receptors were taken from a human donor in good health (CMV status not recorded). Some clones in this sample may be carry-over from other donors' samples.

This clonotype was picked up a small number of times. The chain is built from TRBV2 and TRBJ2-7; no definite D call. This CDR3 has 13 amino acids. Trimming stripped 10 bases from V and 1 base from J, with 14 bases between. Germline V gives CDR1 SNHLY, CDR2 FYNNEI. The CDR3 protein is CATSEEESYEQYF. The CDR3 DNA reads TGTGCCACCTCAGAGGAAGAGTCCTACGAGCAGTACTTC.

This clonotype was detected only a few times. The V and J genes are TRBV6-2 or TRBV6-3 and TRBJ2-1, with D maybe TRBD2 (6 bases). The V and J ends lost 4 bases and 3 bases respectively, with 16 bases between them. Per the germline V gene, CDR1 is MNHEY and CDR2 is SVGEGT. The CDR3 has 16 amino acids. As DNA, the CDR3 is TGTGCCAGCAGTTTTTTTAGCGGAGGGCACTACAATGAGCAGTTCTTC. Amino acid sequence: CASSFFSGGHYNEQFF.

This clonotype appeared a few times. This rearrangement joins TRBV20-1 to TRBJ2-7; perhaps TRBD1 as D (5 bases). Germline-derived CDR1 and CDR2 are DFQATT and SNEGSKA (reference sequence). CDR3 length: 13 residues. V lost 6 bases and J lost 2, with 14 bases in between. This CDR3 reads CSAPSGSAYEQYF. CDR3 in DNA: TGCAGTGCCCCGTCAGGGTCAGCCTACGAGCAGTACTTC.

CDR3 in amino acids: CATSRARKTEAFF. DNA of the CDR3: TGTGCCACCAGCAGAGCCCGGAAAACTGAAGCTTTCTTT. The rearrangement links TRBV15 to TRBJ1-1; D uncertain. The germline CDR1 and CDR2 sequences are LNHNV and YYDKDF (reference sequence). The CDR3 consists of 13 residues. Trimming shortened V by 1 base and J by 5 bases, and 8 bases separated the two germline ends.

The V and J genes are TRBV20-1 and TRBJ2-1; 9 positions agree with TRBD2. Germline values: CDR1 DFQATT, CDR2 SNEGSKA (reference sequence). This CDR3 is built from 16 residues. J lost 0 bases, V lost 0 bases, and 3 bases had no gene match. CDR3 sequence reads: CSARDIAGASYNEQFF. Here the CDR3 DNA reads TGCAGTGCTAGAGATATAGCGGGGGCCTCCTACAATGAGCAGTTCTTC.

This clonotype has only a few counts. This chain links TRBV4-1 with TRBJ2-3, with 7 bases identical to TRBD1. CDR3 length: 16 residues. Germline CDR1 MGHRA, CDR2 YSYEKL. Trimming removed 4 bases from V and 2 bases from J; junction bases left unmatched: 9. The CDR3 nucleotides are TGCGCCAGCAGCCGATTAGGACAGGATTACACAGATACGCAGTATTTT. It is translated as CASSRLGQDYTDTQYF.

Turning to this clonotype: A read error may produce the germline difference seen at one junction end. The rearrangement links TRBV4-1 to TRBJ2-1; 8 nucleotides line up with TRBD2. This CDR3 comprises 16 residues. CDR1 and CDR2 from the germline V gene are MGHRA and YSYEKL. CDR3 region: CANSQISRGGYNEQFF. The CDR3 DNA follows: TGCGCCAACAGCCAAATTTCTCGGGGGGGATACAATGAGCAGTTCTTC.

This clonotype was counted between two and nine times. The junction departs from the called germline gene at one end, perhaps through a read error. This chain links TRBV7-7 with TRBJ2-7; perhaps TRBD1 as D (5 bases). CDR3 length equals 14 residues. CDR1 and CDR2 (germline): SSHAT, FNYEAQ (reference sequence). The CDR3 spells CASSPRSGTYEQYF. CDR3 bases: TGTGCTAGCAGCCCCCGGTCAGGGACCTACGAGCAGTACTTC. Supplemented by reference TRBV7-7 and TRBJ2-7, the full variable domain reads GAGVSQSPRYKVTKRGQDVTLRCDPISSHATLYWYQQALGQGPEFLTYFNYEAQPDKSGLPSDRFSAERPEGSISTLTIQRTEQRDSAMYRCASSPRSGTYEQYFGPGTRLTVT.

The rearrangement joins TRBV7-9 to TRBJ2-1; 11 nucleotides agree with TRBD2. CDR1 is SEHNR and CDR2 is FQNEAQ in the germline V gene (reference sequence). The CDR3 totals 16 residues. Germline trimming cut 3 bases from V and 8 bases from J; bases unmatched to any gene: 9. In DNA form, the CDR3 reads TGTGCCAGCAGCTTGCTTAGCGGGGGGGCGTTGGATGAGCAGTTCTTC. It is translated as CASSLLSGGALDEQFF.

The chain is built from TRBV6-6 and TRBJ2-2; D is unclear. The CDR3 totals 15 residues. The V gene lost 2 bases and the J gene lost 0 bases, with 7 bases spanning the gap. Germline values: CDR1 MNHNY, CDR2 SVGAGI (reference sequence). The CDR3 is CASSYGRSNTGELFF. CDR3 bases: TGTGCCAGCAGTTACGGGCGGTCGAACACCGGGGAGCTGTTTTTT.

This chain uses TRBV28 with TRBJ1-2; no reliable D call. The CDR3 has 14 residues. The V and J ends lost 7 bases and 0 bases respectively, with 12 bases between them. Per germline, CDR1 MDHEN and CDR2 SYDVKM. The CDR3 is CASNLPGANYGYTF. The CDR3 bases are TGTGCCAGCAACTTACCCGGGGCTAACTATGGCTACACCTTC.

Details on this clonotype: This may be a read error: a much more frequent sequence differs by one nucleotide. The rearrangement links TRBV7-9 to TRBJ2-1; no reliable D call. Germline CDR1 SEHNR, CDR2 FQNEAQ (reference sequence). The ends were cut back, 2 bases at V and 0 bases at J, with 8 bases in the middle. This CDR3 is built from 15 residues. The CDR3 region is CASSLHMSSYNEQFF. The DNA of the CDR3 is TGTGCCAGCAGCTTACACATGAGCTCCTACAATGAGCAGTTCTTC.

This clonotype was found a few times. This chain links TRBV5-6 with TRBJ2-3; the match to TRBD1 covers 9 bases. CDR3 length equals 16 residues. Germline V gene sequence: CDR1 SGHDT, CDR2 YYEEEE. The V gene end was trimmed by 4 bases and the J gene end by 3 bases; junction bases not matched to a gene: 9. The CDR3 here is CASSPDRGTGTDTQYF. The CDR3, as DNA: TGTGCCAGCAGCCCGGACAGGGGCACGGGAACAGATACGCAGTATTTT.

J is TRBJ2-3 and V is TRBV5-3; D could derive from TRBD1 or TRBD2 (6 bases each). TRBV5-3 has ORF status, its function being uncertain. V was trimmed by 8 bases and J by 6 bases, leaving 22 bases between them. The CDR3 spans 15 residues. CDR3 in amino acids: CASSPGAGSMDTQYF. As DNA, the CDR3 is TGTGCCAGCAGCCCAGGGGCGGGGTCGATGGATACGCAGTATTTT.

The chain carries TRBV6-5 and TRBJ2-1, with a weak D call TRBD2 (6 bases). The V end lost 2 bases, the J end lost 6 bases, and 23 bases lay between the germline ends. CDR3 length: 18 amino acids. Germline V lookup: CDR1 MNHEY, CDR2 SVGAGI. The CDR3 sequence: CASSYTDIRGSSFNEQFF. In DNA form, the CDR3 reads TGTGCCAGCAGTTACACCGATATTCGGGGGTCCAGTTTCAATGAGCAGTTCTTC.

The chain employs TRBV5-6 and TRBJ1-2; 11 bases line up with TRBD1. The V and J ends lost 4 bases and 5 bases, in that order; junction bases with no gene match: 10. There are 16 residues in the CDR3. Germline V gives CDR1 SGHDT, CDR2 YYEEEE. The CDR3 DNA sequence: TGTGCCAGCAGCCGGACAGGGGGCCCCGCAATGTATGGCTACACCTTC. Protein: CASSRTGGPAMYGYTF. Drawing the rest from reference TRBV5-6 and TRBJ1-2, the complete variable domain is DAGVTQSPTHLIKTRGQQVTLRCSPKSGHDTVSWYQQALGQGPQFIFQYYEEEERQRGNFPDRFSGHQFPNYSSELNVNALLLGDSALYLCASSRTGGPAMYGYTFGSGTRLTVV.

About this clonotype itself: The DNA is left out, because the CDR3 cannot be placed on it with certainty; the CDR3 is given as TCRdb lists it. The V call is TRBV27, the J call TRBJ2-1; TRBD1 is the table's D call and was not checked against the DNA. Germline assignment: CDR1 MNHEY and CDR2 SMNVEV (reference sequence). The CDR3 extends over 16 residues, inclusive of both ends. CDR3 amino acids: CASSTSTGLRQNEQFF.

This chain uses TRBV6-6 with TRBJ2-5, with 10 bases identical to TRBD1. Germline CDR1 is MNHNY and CDR2 is SVGAGI (reference sequence). The CDR3 sequence is 17 residues long. V lost 7 bases to trimming and J lost 5 bases; unmatched junction nucleotides: 16. The CDR3 loop reads CASTHTDRGIFWETQYF. In DNA form, the CDR3 reads TGTGCCAGCACCCACACGGACAGGGGGATATTCTGGGAGACCCAGTACTTC.

This clonotype was picked up a small number of times. The V call is TRBV6-6, the J call TRBJ1-5; D call uncertain. V lost 7 bases to trimming and J lost 3 bases, with 10 bases between them. The CDR3 is made up of 13 amino acids. Germline CDR1 is MNHNY and CDR2 is SVGAGI (reference sequence). The CDR3 DNA reads TGTGCCAGCAAAGAACAGCCCAATCAGCCCCAGCATTTT. Amino acids: CASKEQPNQPQHF.

This chain links TRBV5-6 with TRBJ2-3; D is unresolved. Germline V gene data show CDR1 as SGHDT and CDR2 as YYEEEE. There are 15 residues in the CDR3. Deletions cut 4 bases from V and 2 bases from J, with 14 bases between. The CDR3 bases are TGTGCCAGCAGCCCGTGGCACCCCTTCACAGATACGCAGTATTTT. Protein product: CASSPWHPFTDTQYF.

This sequence joins TRBV27 and TRBJ1-1; D might be TRBD1 (5 bases). Germline assignment: CDR1 MNHEY and CDR2 SMNVEV (reference sequence). This CDR3 region has 14 residues. V gave up 7 bases and J gave up 2 bases, with 14 bases separating them. CDR3 region: CASTPGTLNTEAFF. CDR3 bases: TGTGCCAGCACTCCAGGGACCCTAAACACTGAAGCTTTCTTT.

This clonotype has at least ten counts. An end of the junction differs from the germline gene, which may be a read error. CDR3 region: CASSYLGGETQYF. CDR3 DNA: TGTGCTAGCAGCTACTTAGGGGGGGAGACCCAGTACTTC. This sequence joins TRBV7-7 and TRBJ2-5; D tentatively fits TRBD1 or TRBD2 (6 bases each). Germline CDR1 and CDR2: SSHAT and FNYEAQ (reference sequence). The CDR3 runs 13 residues. The variable domain in full, completed from reference TRBV7-7 and TRBJ2-5, reads GAGVSQSPRYKVTKRGQDVTLRCDPISSHATLYWYQQALGQGPEFLTYFNYEAQPDKSGLPSDRFSAERPEGSISTLTIQRTEQRDSAMYRCASSYLGGETQYFGPGTRLLVL.

The chain is built from TRBV6-1 and TRBJ1-6, with 7 bases that match TRBD1. The ends lost 0 bases at V and 14 bases at J; junction bases unmatched: 4. The CDR3 loop spans 13 amino acids. In germline, CDR1 is MNHNS, CDR2 SASEGT. The CDR3 is CASSEAQGRSLHF. DNA of the CDR3: TGTGCCAGCAGTGAAGCACAGGGGCGATCCCTCCACTTT.

CDR3 sequence reads: CTSSFGTGDGYTF. CDR3 nucleotides: TGTACCAGCAGCTTTGGGACAGGGGATGGCTACACCTTC. This rearrangement joins TRBV7-2 to TRBJ1-2; 10 positions match TRBD1. Germline assignment: CDR1 SGHTA and CDR2 FQGNSA. V trimming: 3 bases; J trimming: 6 bases; junction bases outside the gene matches: 1. The CDR3 is 13 residues long.